A selection of T cell receptor beta chains follows, all from one sample in a study of blood T cell repertoires in COVID-19. The assay was immunoSEQ multiplex PCR, and TCRdb's table has in-frame clones only and misses some. The sample includes around 46,000 clones, over 80% seen only once; the top ten take roughly 55%. The sequenced sample consisted of peripheral blood. All receptors derive from a man aged 65-85 years with acute or convalescent COVID-19. Both conserved end residues are part of each CDR3. A D gene is named only where the DNA matches it firmly.

v_call d_call cdr3_aa
TRBV7-2 TRBD2 CASSDSGSTYNEQFF
TRBV6-1 - CASSETGGEQFF
TRBV6-5 - CASSQEPGGTQYF
TRBV12-1 - CASSRPTGNTEAFF
TRBV7-9 - CASSLDRGSVSNQPQHF
TRBV6-5 TRBD2 CASRGTSGHSYEQYF
TRBV5-1 TRBD1 CASSLTGQVLQETQYF
TRBV19 - CASSTRQSGRDTQYF
TRBV5-5 - CASSSRTASNSPLHF
TRBV5-1 - CASSPGRVYEQYF
TRBV18 TRBD1 CASSPMTGSWTEAFF
TRBV14 TRBD2 CASSQTGLAGGTDTQYF
TRBV9 TRBD1 CASSVGQGRTEAFF
TRBV6-2/TRBV6-3 - CASSSRTPHSNQPQHF
TRBV10-3 TRBD2 CAIRGEAGNSDTQYF
TRBV4-3 TRBD2 CASSPLVAGGGDEQFF
TRBV11-2 - CASSLFRGNEKLFF
TRBV18 - CASSPNRATTGELFF
TRBV5-5 TRBD2 CASSFGGTYNEQFF
TRBV28 - CASRGAGEYGYTF
TRBV7-2 TRBD1 CASSQDRGGRNTIYF
TRBV7-9 TRBD1 CASSPGQFGNEQFF
TRBV3-1/TRBV3-2 - CASSPYAGAHGYTF
TRBV3-1/TRBV3-2 - CASTSGTDTQYF
TRBV7-3 TRBD1 CASSTQGADTGELFF
TRBV5-1 TRBD1 CASSSGTEMNTEAFF
TRBV5-1 TRBD1 CASSGTAEKLFF
TRBV5-1 - CASRVSGNTGELFF
TRBV5-1 TRBD1 CASSLDPGQETPTRNIQYF
TRBV7-9 - CASSLSGGYGYTF
TRBV30 TRBD1 CAWVRRDSYYGYTF
TRBV7-9 - CASSPTADTQYF
TRBV19 - CASSIRGGNEKLFF
TRBV7-2 TRBD1 CASSPDRGWGTEAFF
TRBV23-1 - CASSHPRQKNTEAFF
TRBV5-1 - CASSLGSLSGNTIYF
TRBV30 - CAWSVRASAETQYF
TRBV28 - CASRDSLYGYTF
TRBV3-1/TRBV3-2 - CASSQNRVNTGELFF
TRBV6-5 - CASSYSWEGNSPLHF
TRBV7-2 - CASSGRQEANYGYTF
TRBV6-5 - CASGRDTDSGNTIYF
TRBV5-1 - CASSSVVQETQYF
TRBV4-1 TRBD1 CASSQDRDRGSPQHF
TRBV19 TRBD1 CASSVQGSNQPQHF
TRBV7-2 - CASSLGGTNYEQYF
TRBV10-3 - CAISESLGVTGELFF
TRBV19 TRBD1 CASSGTGHPSVDEQYF
TRBV14 - CASSQVLSNGEQYF
TRBV6-2/TRBV6-3 - CASSLTNSPLHF
TRBV6-5 - CASRGRQFGKLFF
TRBV18 - CASSPSARGGQDGYTF
TRBV5-1 TRBD1 CASSPDRGGNTIYF
TRBV7-2 TRBD1 CASSFWDSRITEAFF
TRBV24-1 TRBD1 CATSDQIQGGDEQFF
TRBV28 - CASTKTQLSGNQPQHF
TRBV29-1 - CSVVTPLRGEQYF
TRBV30 - CAWSSDFINTGELFF
TRBV19 - CASGFRRAYSGNTIYF
TRBV6-5 - CASGRQEYDQPQHF